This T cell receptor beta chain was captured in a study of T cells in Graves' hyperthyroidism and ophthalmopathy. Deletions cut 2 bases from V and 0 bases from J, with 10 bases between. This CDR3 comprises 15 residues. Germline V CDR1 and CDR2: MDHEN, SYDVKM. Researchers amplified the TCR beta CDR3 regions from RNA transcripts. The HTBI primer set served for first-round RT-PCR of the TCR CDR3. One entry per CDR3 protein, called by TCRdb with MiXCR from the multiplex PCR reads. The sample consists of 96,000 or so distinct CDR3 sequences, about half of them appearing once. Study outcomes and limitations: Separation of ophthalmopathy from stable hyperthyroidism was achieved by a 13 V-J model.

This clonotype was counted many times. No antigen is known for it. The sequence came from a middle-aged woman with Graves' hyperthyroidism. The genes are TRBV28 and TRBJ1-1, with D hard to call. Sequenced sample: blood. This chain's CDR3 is CASSLERLLNTEAFF. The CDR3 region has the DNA TGTGCCAGCAGTTTAGAGCGTCTACTGAACACTGAAGCTTTCTTT.